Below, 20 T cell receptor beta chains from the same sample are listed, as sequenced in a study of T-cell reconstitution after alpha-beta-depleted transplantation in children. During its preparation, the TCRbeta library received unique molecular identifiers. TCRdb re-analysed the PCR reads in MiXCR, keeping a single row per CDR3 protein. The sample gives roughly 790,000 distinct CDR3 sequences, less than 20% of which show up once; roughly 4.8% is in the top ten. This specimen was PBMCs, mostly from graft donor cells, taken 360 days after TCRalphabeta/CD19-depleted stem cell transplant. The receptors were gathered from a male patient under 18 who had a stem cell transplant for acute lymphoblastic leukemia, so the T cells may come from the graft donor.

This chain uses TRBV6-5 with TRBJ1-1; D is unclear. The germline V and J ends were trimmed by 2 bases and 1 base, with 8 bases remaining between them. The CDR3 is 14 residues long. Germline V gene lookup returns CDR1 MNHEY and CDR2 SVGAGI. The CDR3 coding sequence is TGTGCCAGCAGTTACGTCCACCAGAACACTGAAGCTTTCTTT. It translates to CASSYVHQNTEAFF.

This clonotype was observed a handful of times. CDR3 DNA: TGCGCCAGCAGCTTGGAGCCAGCCGATCAGCCCCAGCATTTT. Protein: CASSLEPADQPQHF. V is TRBV5-1 and J is TRBJ1-5; no clear D. The V and J ends lost 0 bases and 5 bases respectively, with 9 bases between them. The CDR3 extends over 14 amino acids. Germline CDR1 reads SGHRS; CDR2 reads YFSETQ.

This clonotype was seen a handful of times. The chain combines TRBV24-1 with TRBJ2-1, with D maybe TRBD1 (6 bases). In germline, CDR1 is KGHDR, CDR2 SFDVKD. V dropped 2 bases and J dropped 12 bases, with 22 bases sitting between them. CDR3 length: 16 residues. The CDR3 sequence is CATSDSTYGAGAGQFF. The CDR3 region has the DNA TGTGCCACCAGTGATTCGACCTATGGGGCAGGGGCAGGGCAGTTCTTC.

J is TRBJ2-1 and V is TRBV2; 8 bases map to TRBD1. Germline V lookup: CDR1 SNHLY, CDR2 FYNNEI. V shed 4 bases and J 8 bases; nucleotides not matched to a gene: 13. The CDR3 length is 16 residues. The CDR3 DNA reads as TGTGCCAGCAGTGTCGGACAGGGTGGTAGTTTCGATGAGCAGTTCTTC. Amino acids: CASSVGQGGSFDEQFF.

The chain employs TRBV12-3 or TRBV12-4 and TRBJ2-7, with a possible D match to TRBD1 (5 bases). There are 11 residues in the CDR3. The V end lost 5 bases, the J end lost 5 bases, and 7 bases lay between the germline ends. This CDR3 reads CASSRGHEQYF. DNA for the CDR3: TGTGCCAGCAGTAGGGGCCACGAGCAGTACTTC.

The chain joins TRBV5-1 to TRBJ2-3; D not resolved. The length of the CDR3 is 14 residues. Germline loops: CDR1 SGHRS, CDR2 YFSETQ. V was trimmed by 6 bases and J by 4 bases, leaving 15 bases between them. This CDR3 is CASNLPWGPDTQYF. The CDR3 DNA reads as TGCGCCAGCAACCTACCATGGGGTCCAGATACGCAGTATTTT.

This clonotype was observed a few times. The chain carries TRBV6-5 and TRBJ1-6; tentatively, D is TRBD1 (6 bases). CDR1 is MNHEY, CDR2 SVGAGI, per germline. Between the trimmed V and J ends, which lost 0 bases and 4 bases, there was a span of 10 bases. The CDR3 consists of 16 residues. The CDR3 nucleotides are TGTGCCAGCAGTTACTCGGCAGGGGCTTATAATTCACCCCTCCACTTT. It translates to CASSYSAGAYNSPLHF.

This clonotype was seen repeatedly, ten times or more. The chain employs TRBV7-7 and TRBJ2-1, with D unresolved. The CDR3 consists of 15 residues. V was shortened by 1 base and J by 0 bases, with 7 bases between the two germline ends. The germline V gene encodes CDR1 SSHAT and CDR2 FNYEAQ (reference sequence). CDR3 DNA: TGTGCCAGCAGCTTAGGAGCGACCTCCTACAATGAGCAGTTCTTC. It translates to CASSLGATSYNEQFF.

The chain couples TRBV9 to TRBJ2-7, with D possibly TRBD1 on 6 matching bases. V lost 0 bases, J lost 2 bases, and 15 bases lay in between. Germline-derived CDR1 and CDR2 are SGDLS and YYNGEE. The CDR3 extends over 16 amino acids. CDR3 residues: CASSVELAGATYEQYF. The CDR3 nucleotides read TGTGCCAGCAGCGTAGAACTCGCAGGGGCGACCTACGAGCAGTACTTC.

CDR3 nucleotides: TGTGCCTGGAGTGTACGAGGGGCTGCGGACACTGAAGCTTTCTTT. Its protein is CAWSVRGAADTEAFF. This sequence joins TRBV30 and TRBJ1-1; D possibly corresponds to TRBD1 (5 bases). The CDR3 is 15 residues long. Germline CDR1 is GTSNPN and CDR2 is SVGIG (reference sequence). The ends were cut back, 0 bases at V and 3 bases at J, with 14 bases in the middle.

CDR3 in amino acids: CASRQAQPTWNEQYF. The CDR3 DNA is TGCGCCAGCCGTCAAGCCCAACCGACCTGGAACGAGCAGTACTTC. The chain carries TRBV5-1 and TRBJ2-7, with D unresolved. The germline gives CDR1 SGHRS, CDR2 YFSETQ. The V and J ends lost 7 bases and 5 bases respectively, with 22 bases between them. The CDR3 spans 15 residues.

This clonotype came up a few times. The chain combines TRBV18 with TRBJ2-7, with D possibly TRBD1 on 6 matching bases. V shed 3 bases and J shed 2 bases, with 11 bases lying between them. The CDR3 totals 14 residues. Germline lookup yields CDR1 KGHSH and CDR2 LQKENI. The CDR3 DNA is TGTGCCAGCTCACCTGACAGGACAGCCTACGAGCAGTACTTC. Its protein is CASSPDRTAYEQYF.

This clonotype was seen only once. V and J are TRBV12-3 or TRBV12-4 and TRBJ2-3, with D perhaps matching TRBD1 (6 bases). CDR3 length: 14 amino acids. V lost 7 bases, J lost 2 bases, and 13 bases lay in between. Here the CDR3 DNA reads TGTGCCAGCACCCAGACAGGTCCCACAGATACGCAGTATTTT. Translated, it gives CASTQTGPTDTQYF.

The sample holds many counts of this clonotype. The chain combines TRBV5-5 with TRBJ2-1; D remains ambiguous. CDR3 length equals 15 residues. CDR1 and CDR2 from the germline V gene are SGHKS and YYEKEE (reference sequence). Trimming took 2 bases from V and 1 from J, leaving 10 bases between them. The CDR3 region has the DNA TGTGCCAGCAGCTTTTACCAGCAGTCCTACAATGAGCAGTTCTTC. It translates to CASSFYQQSYNEQFF.

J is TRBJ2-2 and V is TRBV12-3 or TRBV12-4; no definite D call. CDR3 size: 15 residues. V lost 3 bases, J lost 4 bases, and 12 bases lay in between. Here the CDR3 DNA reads TGTGCCAGCAGTTTCCTAGATATGGCCACCGGGGAGCTGTTTTTT. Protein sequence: CASSFLDMATGELFF.

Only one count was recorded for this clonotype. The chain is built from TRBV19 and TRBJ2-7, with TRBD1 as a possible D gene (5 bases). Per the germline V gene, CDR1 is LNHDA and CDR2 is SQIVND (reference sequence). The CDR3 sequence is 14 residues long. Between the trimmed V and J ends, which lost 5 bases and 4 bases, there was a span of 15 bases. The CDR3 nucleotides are TGTGCCAGTAGTCCTGGACAAAACACTTACGAGCAGTACTTC. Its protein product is CASSPGQNTYEQYF. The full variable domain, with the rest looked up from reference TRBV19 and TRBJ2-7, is DGGITQSPKYLFRKEGQNVTLSCEQNLNHDAMYWYRQDPGQGLRLIYYSQIVNDFQKGDIAEGYSVSREKKESFPLTVTSAQKNPTAFYLCASSPGQNTYEQYFGPGTRLTVT.

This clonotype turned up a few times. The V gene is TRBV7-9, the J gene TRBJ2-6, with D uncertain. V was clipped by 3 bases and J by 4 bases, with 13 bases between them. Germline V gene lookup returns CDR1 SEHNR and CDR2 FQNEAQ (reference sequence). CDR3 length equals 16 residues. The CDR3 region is CASSFPVSLGANVLTF. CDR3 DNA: TGTGCCAGCAGCTTTCCTGTTAGTCTGGGGGCCAACGTCCTGACTTTC.

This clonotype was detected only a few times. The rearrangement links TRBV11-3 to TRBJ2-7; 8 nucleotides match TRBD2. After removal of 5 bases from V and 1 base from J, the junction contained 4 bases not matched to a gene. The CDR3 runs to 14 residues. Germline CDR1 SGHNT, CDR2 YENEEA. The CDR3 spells CASSHSGTSYEQYF. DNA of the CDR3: TGTGCCAGCAGCCATAGCGGGACATCCTACGAGCAGTACTTC.

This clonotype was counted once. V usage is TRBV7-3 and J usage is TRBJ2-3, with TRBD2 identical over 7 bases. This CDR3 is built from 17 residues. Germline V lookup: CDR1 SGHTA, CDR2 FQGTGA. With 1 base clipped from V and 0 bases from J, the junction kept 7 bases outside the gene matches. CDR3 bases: TGTGCCAGCAGCTTAATCCCCTTCGGGAGGAGCACAGATACGCAGTATTTT. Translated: CASSLIPFGRSTDTQYF. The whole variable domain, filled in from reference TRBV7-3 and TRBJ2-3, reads GAGVSQTPSNKVTEKGKYVELRCDPISGHTALYWYRQSLGQGPEFLIYFQGTGAADDSGLPNDRFFAVRPEGSVSTLKIQRTERGDSAVYLCASSLIPFGRSTDTQYFGPGTRLTVL.

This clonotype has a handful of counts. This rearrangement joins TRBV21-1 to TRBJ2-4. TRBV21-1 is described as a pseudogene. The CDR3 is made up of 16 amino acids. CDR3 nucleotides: TGTGCCAGCAGCAAGTCATTGGGTCTGACCAAAAACATTCAGTACTTC. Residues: CASSKSLGLTKNIQYF.